These 10 T cell receptor beta chains originate from one sample sequenced in a study of spatial heterogeneity in lung cancer (dated by TCRdb to between 2019 and 2020). Points the paper makes about the study in general: The number of expanded intratumoral alpha and beta TCRs correlated with the tumor nonsynonymous mutation count.

The antigens these receptors bind are not known. This specimen's time point label, per the study, means: sample taken at primary tumor resection. The library relied on 5' RACE. Reads for this sample came from a NextSeq 500. TCRdb itself trimmed the public reads at Q25 with fastp, ran MiXCR and retained productive beta chains. When rows share a CDR3 protein, they turn into one entry using the most common DNA and genes. Counted in this sample were 25,000 to 30,000 distinct CDR3 sequences; approximately 6.5% of them appeared once. The ten largest clones represent roughly 22% of the sample. Sequenced material: lung tumor tissue, taken at surgery. These receptors came from a male donor with early-stage non-small cell lung cancer.

Many counts were recorded for this clonotype. The gene calls are TRBV6-2 or TRBV6-3 and TRBJ1-1; D remains unclear. V lost 2 bases and J 1 base, leaving 5 bases between the germline ends. CDR1 is MNHEY and CDR2 is SVGEGT in the germline V gene. The CDR3 runs 13 residues. CDR3 bases: TGTGCCAGCAGTTACAATCGGAACACTGAAGCTTTCTTT. Protein product: CASSYNRNTEAFF.

The J gene is TRBJ2-5, the V gene TRBV5-1; D not certain. The V gene's germline CDR1 is SGHRS and CDR2 YFSETQ. This CDR3 is 13 amino acids long. V was cut by 1 base and J by 3 bases, with 7 bases left in between. The CDR3 DNA is TGCGCCAGCAGCTTGCCCGGAGAAGAGACCCAGTACTTC. Translated, it gives CASSLPGEETQYF.

This chain's CDR3 is CASSLEGANTEAFF. The CDR3 DNA reads as TGCGCCAGCAGCTTGGAGGGAGCGAACACTGAAGCTTTCTTT. The chain recombines TRBV5-1 with TRBJ1-1; D is unresolved. This CDR3 contains 14 residues. V was shortened by 0 bases and J by 1 base, with 7 bases between the two germline ends. Germline V gene data show CDR1 as SGHRS and CDR2 as YFSETQ. Variable domain in full (rest from reference TRBV5-1 and TRBJ1-1): KAGVTQTPRYLIKTRGQQVTLSCSPISGHRSVSWYQQTPGQGLQFLFEYFSETQRNKGNFPGRFSGRQFSNSRSEMNVSTLELGDSALYLCASSLEGANTEAFFGQGTRLTVV.

This clonotype occurred a few times. The chain combines TRBV6-5 with TRBJ2-3; 8 nucleotides align to TRBD2. CDR1 and CDR2 (germline): MNHEY, SVGAGI. The J segment lost 7 bases and the V segment lost 2 bases, leaving 2 bases of the junction unmatched. CDR3 length: 13 residues. As DNA, the CDR3 is TGTGCCAGCAGTTACCGGGGGGGTTATACGCAGTATTTT. This encodes CASSYRGGYTQYF.

This clonotype was detected ten times or more. The V call is TRBV9, the J call TRBJ1-3; TRBD1 might be the D (6 bases). Germline V CDR1 and CDR2: SGDLS, YYNGEE. The CDR3 contains 15 residues. Deletions cut 0 bases from V and 1 base from J, with 8 bases between. The CDR3 loop is CASSVAGQSGNTIYF. CDR3 bases: TGTGCCAGCAGCGTAGCGGGACAATCTGGAAACACCATATATTTT.

This clonotype was counted at least ten times. This sequence joins TRBV12-3 or TRBV12-4 and TRBJ1-1; possibly TRBD1 for D (5 bases). The V end lost 6 bases, the J end lost 6 bases, and 20 bases lay between the germline ends. CDR3 length equals 15 residues. CDR3 amino acids: CASSPEGGVGAEAFF. CDR3 nucleotide sequence: TGTGCCAGCAGCCCCGAGGGAGGGGTGGGCGCTGAAGCTTTCTTT.

Many counts were recorded for this clonotype. The J gene is TRBJ2-1, the V gene TRBV7-6; TRBD1 agrees at 8 bases. The V gene end was trimmed by 4 bases and the J gene end by 0 bases; junction bases not matched to a gene: 5. The CDR3 totals 16 residues. CDR1 SGHVS and CDR2 FNYEAQ come from the germline V gene. This chain's CDR3 is CASSWGQASSYNEQFF. The CDR3 coding sequence is TGTGCCAGCAGCTGGGGACAGGCGAGCTCCTACAATGAGCAGTTCTTC.

This clonotype was seen many times. V and J are TRBV28 and TRBJ2-5; the match to TRBD2 covers 7 bases. This CDR3 is built from 12 residues. Trimming cost V 8 bases and J 9 bases; bases outside gene matches: 9. CDR1 is MDHEN, CDR2 SYDVKM, per germline. The CDR3 protein is CASGLVRSAQYF. The CDR3 DNA is TGTGCCAGCGGACTAGTCCGGTCGGCCCAGTACTTC.

The DNA for the CDR3 is TGTGCCAGCAGCCAAGAAAAGCGGGGGGTTTTATCCTACAATGAGCAGTTCTTC. It yields the protein CASSQEKRGVLSYNEQFF. The chain recombines TRBV3-2 with TRBJ2-1; the D call of TRBD2 is as the table states it, not checked on the DNA. TRBV3-2 is classified as a pseudogene. CDR3 length: 18 amino acids.

This clonotype has a count of ten or more. V gene TRBV6-1 combines with J gene TRBJ2-7, with a tentative D call TRBD2 (5 bases). CDR1 and CDR2 from the germline V gene are MNHNS and SASEGT. V gave up 2 bases and J gave up 7 bases, with 12 bases separating them. This CDR3 region has 13 residues. In nucleotides, the CDR3 is TGTGCCAGCAGTGAATTCCTAGCCGGGGAGCAGTACTTC. This translates into CASSEFLAGEQYF.